The clone carrying this T cell receptor beta chain has more than one count but fewer than ten. What it binds is unknown. CDR3 size: 12 residues. The V gene lost 6 bases and the J gene lost 13 bases, with 19 bases spanning the gap. Germline V gene sequence: CDR1 GTSNPN, CDR2 SVGIG (reference sequence). This specimen belongs to a study of cytomegalovirus exposure and HLA in healthy donors. Use of 60 Vbeta and 13 Jbeta primers characterized the PCR. Profiled with immunoSEQ multiplex PCR; TCRdb holds only in-frame clones, not every one. The data contain 120,000 or so clones, approximately 78% of them singletons. Regarding the study as a whole: In vitro, three CMV-associated chains proved specific for CMV antigens.

Specimen: PBMCs. The TCR comes from a man aged 25-40 years in good health and CMV-seropositive. V gene TRBV30 combines with J gene TRBJ2-1, with D possibly being TRBD2 (5 bases). The CDR3 sequence is CACSPGHPGQFF. The CDR3 nucleotides read TGTGCCTGCTCTCCGGGCCATCCGGGACAGTTCTTC.